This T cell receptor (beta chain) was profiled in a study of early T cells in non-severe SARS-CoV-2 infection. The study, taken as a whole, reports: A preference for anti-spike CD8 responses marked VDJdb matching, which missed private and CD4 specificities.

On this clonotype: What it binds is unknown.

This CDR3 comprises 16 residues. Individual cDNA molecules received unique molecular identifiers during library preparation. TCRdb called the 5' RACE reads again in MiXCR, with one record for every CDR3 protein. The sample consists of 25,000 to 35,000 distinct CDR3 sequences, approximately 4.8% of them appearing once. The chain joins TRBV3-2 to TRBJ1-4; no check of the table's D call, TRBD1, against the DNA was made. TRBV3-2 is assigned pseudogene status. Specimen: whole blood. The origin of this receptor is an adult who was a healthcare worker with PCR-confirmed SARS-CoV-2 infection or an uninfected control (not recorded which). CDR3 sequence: CASSRPRGQGPEKLFF. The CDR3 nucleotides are TGTGCCAGCAGCCGCCCGAGGGGACAGGGTCCGGAAAAACTGTTTTTT.